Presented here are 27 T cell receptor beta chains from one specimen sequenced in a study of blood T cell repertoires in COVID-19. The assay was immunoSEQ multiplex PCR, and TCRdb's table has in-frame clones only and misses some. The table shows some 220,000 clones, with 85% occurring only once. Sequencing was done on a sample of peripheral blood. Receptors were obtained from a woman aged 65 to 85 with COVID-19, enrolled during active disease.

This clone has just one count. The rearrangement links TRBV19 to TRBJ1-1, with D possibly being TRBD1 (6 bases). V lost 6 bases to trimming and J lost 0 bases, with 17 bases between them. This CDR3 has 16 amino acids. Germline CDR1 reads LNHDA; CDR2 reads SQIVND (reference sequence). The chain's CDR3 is CASSPRRGPVNTEAFF. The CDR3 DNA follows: TGTGCCAGTAGCCCCCGGCGGGGGCCGGTGAACACTGAAGCTTTCTTT.

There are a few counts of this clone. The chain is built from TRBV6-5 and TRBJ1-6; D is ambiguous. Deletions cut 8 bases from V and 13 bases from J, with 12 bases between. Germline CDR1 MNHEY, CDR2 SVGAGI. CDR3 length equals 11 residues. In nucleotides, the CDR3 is TGTGCCAGCTCTGCCCACGGGCCCCTCCACTTT. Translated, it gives CASSAHGPLHF.

This CDR3 reads CASSVVGGDTGELFF. The CDR3 nucleotides are TGTGCCAGCAGCGTAGTAGGGGGGGACACCGGGGAGCTGTTTTTT. The genes are TRBV9 and TRBJ2-2; a possible D gene is TRBD2 (7 bases). Deletions cut 0 bases from V and 3 bases from J, with 9 bases between. The CDR3 totals 15 residues. Per germline, CDR1 SGDLS and CDR2 YYNGEE.

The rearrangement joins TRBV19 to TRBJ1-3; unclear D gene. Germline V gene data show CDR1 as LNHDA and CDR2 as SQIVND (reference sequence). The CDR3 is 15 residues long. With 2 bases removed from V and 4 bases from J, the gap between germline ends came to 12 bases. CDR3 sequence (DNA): TGTGCCAGTAGTATAATCGGGTTTGGCGGAAACACCATATATTTT. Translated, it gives CASSIIGFGGNTIYF.

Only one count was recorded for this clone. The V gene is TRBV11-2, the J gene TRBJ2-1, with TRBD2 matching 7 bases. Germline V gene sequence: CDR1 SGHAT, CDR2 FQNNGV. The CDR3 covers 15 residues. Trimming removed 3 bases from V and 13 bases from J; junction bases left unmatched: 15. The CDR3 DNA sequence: TGTGCCAGCAGCTTTCGGCTAGCGGATGAAGAGACCCAGTTCTTC. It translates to CASSFRLADEETQFF.

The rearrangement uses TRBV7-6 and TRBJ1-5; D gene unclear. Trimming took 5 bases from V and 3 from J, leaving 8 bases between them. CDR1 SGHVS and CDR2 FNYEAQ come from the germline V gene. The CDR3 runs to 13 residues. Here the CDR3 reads CASSKHDNQPQHF. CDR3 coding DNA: TGTGCCAGCAGCAAGCACGACAATCAGCCCCAGCATTTT. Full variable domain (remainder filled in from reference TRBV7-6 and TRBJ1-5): GAGVSQSPRYKVTKRGQDVALRCDPISGHVSLYWYRQALGQGPEFLTYFNYEAQQDKSGLPNDRFSAERPEGSISTLTIQRTEQRDSAMYRCASSKHDNQPQHFGDGTRLSIL.

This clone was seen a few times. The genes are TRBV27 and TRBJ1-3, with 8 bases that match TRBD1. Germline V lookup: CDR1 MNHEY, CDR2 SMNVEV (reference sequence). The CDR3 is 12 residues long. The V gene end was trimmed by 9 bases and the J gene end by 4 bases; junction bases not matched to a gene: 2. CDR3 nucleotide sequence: TGTGCCAGTCAGGGGGCAGGAAACACCATATATTTT. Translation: CASQGAGNTIYF.

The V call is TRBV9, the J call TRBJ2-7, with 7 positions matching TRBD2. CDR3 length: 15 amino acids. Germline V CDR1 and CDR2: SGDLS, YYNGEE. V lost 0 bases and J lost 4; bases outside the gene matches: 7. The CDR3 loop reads CASSVAAGEVYEQYF. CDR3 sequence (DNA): TGTGCCAGCAGCGTAGCTGCGGGAGAGGTTTACGAGCAGTACTTC.

CDR3 sequence (DNA): TGTGCCAGCTCACCAGCGGCAGCCACAGATACGCAGTATTTT. This encodes CASSPAAATDTQYF. The chain uses TRBV18 and TRBJ2-3, with no clear D. Deletions cut 2 bases from V and 2 bases from J, with 8 bases between. The CDR3 has 14 residues. Germline V gene lookup returns CDR1 KGHSH and CDR2 LQKENI.

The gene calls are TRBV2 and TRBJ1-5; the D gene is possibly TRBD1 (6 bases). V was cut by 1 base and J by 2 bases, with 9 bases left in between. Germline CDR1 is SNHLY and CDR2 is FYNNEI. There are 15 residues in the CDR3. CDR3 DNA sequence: TGTGCCAGCAGTGAAGACAGGGTTGGCAATCAGCCCCAGCATTTT. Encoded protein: CASSEDRVGNQPQHF.

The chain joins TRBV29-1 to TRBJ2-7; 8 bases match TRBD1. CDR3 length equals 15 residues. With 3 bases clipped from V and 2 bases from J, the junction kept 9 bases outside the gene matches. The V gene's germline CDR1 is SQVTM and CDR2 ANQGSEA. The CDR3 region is CSVDGGSGGTYEQYF. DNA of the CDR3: TGCAGCGTTGACGGTGGGTCAGGGGGCACCTACGAGCAGTACTTC.

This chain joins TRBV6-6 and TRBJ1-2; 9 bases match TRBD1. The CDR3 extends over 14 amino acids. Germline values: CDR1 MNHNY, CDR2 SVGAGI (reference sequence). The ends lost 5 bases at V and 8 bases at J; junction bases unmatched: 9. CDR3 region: CASSLDRGMRGYTF. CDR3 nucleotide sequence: TGTGCCAGCAGTCTAGACAGGGGGATGCGAGGCTACACCTTC.

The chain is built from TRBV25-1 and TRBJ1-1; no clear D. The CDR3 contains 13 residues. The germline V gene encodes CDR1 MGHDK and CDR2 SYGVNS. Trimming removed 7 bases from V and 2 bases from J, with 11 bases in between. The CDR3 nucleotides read TGTGCCAGCATGAGGCAGAGTAACACTGAAGCTTTCTTT. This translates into CASMRQSNTEAFF.

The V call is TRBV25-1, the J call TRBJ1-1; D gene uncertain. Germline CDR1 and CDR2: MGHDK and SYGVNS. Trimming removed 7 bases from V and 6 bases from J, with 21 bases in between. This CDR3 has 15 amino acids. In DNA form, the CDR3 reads TGTGCCAGCATCCCAAGCGGGAACGGACCTCCTGAAGCTTTCTTT. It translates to CASIPSGNGPPEAFF.

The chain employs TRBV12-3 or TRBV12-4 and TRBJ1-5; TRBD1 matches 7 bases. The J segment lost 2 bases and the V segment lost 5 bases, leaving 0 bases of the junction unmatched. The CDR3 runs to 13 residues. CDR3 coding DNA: TGTGCCAGCAGTGGGACAGGCAATCAGCCCCAGCATTTT. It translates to CASSGTGNQPQHF.

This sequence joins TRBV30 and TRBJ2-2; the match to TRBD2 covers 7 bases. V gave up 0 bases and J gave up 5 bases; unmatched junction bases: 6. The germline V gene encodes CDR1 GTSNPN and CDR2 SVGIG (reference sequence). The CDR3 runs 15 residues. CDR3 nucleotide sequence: TGTGCCTGGAGTGTAGGGGCTAGCGGAACCGGGGAGCTGTTTTTT. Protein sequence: CAWSVGASGTGELFF.

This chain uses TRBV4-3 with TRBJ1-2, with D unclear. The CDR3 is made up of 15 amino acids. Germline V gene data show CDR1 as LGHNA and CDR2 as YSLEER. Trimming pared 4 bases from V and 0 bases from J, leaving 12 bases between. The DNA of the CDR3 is TGCGCCAGCAGCCCTTCTCGCGGCGCTAACTATGGCTACACCTTC. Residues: CASSPSRGANYGYTF.

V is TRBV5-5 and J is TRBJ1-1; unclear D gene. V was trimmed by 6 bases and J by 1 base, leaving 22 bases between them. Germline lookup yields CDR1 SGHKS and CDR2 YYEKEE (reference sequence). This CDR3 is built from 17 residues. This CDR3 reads CASKTNGPFASNTEAFF. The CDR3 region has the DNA TGTGCCAGCAAGACAAACGGCCCTTTTGCCTCGAACACTGAAGCTTTCTTT.

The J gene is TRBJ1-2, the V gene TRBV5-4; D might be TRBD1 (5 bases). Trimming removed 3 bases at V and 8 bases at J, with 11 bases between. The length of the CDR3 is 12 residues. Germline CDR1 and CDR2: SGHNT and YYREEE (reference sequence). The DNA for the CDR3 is TGTGCCAGCAGCTGGGGTGGGGCCGGCTACACCTTC. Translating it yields CASSWGGAGYTF.

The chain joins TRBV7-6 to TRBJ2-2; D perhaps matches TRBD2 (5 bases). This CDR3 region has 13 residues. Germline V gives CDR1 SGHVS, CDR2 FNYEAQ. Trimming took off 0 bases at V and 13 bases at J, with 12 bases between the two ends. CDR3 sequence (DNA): TGTGCCAGCAGCTTAGCGTTGGCCCGGGGGCTGTTTTTT. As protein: CASSLALARGLFF.

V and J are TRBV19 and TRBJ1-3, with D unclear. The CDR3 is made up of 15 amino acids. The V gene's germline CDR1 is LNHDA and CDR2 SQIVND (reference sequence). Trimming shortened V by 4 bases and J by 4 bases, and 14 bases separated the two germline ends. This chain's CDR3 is CASSRGATGGNTIYF. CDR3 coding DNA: TGTGCCAGTAGTAGGGGAGCGACCGGAGGAAACACCATATATTTT.

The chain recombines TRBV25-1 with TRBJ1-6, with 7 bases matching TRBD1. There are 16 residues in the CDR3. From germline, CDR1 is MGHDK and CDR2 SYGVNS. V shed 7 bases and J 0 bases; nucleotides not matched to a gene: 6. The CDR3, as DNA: TGTGCCAGCAACCTAAGGGGGCGCTCCTATAATTCACCCCTCCACTTT. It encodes CASNLRGRSYNSPLHF.

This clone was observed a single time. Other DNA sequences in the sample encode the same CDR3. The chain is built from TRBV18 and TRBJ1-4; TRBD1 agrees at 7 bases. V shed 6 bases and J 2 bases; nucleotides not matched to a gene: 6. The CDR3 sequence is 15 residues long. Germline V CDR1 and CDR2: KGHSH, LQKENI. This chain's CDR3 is CASSRTGATNEKLFF. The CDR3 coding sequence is TGTGCCAGCTCGCGGACAGGTGCCACTAATGAAAAACTGTTTTTT.

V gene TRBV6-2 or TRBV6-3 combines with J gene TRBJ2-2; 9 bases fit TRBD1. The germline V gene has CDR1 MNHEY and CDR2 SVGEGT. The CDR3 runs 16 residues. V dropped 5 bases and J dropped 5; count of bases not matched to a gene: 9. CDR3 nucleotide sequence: TGTGCCAGCAGTCCGTCGGGACAGGGTAAAACCGGGGAGCTGTTTTTT. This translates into CASSPSGQGKTGELFF.

The CDR3: CASGLERSQPQHF. The CDR3 DNA is TGTGCCAGCGGACTAGAGCGAAGTCAGCCCCAGCATTTT. The V gene is TRBV6-5, the J gene TRBJ1-5; D unresolved. The CDR3 spans 13 residues. Germline CDR1 reads MNHEY; CDR2 reads SVGAGI. Trimming cost V 8 bases and J 6 bases, with 14 bases left between them.

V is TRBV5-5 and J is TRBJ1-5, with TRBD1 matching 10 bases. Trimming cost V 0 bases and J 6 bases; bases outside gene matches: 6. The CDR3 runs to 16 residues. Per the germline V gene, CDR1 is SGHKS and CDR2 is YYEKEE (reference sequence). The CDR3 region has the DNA TGTGCCAGCAGCTTGGGCCGGACAGGGGGTTTTCAGCCCCAGCATTTT. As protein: CASSLGRTGGFQPQHF.

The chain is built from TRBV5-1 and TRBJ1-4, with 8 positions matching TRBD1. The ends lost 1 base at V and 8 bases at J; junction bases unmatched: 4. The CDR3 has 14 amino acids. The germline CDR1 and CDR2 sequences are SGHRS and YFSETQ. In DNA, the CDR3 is TGCGCCAGCAGCTTGAGGGGACAGGAGGAAAAACTGTTTTTT. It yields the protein CASSLRGQEEKLFF.